This entry lists 7 T cell receptor beta chains sequenced from one sample in a study of identical twins. One entry per CDR3 protein results from TCRdb running MiXCR on the 5' RACE reads. This sample has 1.5 million to 2 million distinct CDR3 sequences, with 32% found just once. Source material: cord blood. Every receptor here comes from a newborn girl in good health.

This sequence joins TRBV20-1 and TRBJ2-3, with D possibly being TRBD2 (5 bases). The ends were cut back, 7 bases at V and 0 bases at J, with 14 bases in the middle. The length of the CDR3 is 14 residues. Germline-derived CDR1 and CDR2 are DFQATT and SNEGSKA (reference sequence). The CDR3 here is CSGRSGASTDTQYF. The CDR3 DNA follows: TGCAGTGGGAGAAGCGGAGCTAGCACAGATACGCAGTATTTT.

At least ten counts were recorded for this clonotype. This sequence joins TRBV3-1 and TRBJ1-2; possible D gene TRBD1, 5 bases. V lost 1 base, J lost 3 bases, and 6 bases lay in between. Germline CDR1 reads LGHDT; CDR2 reads YNNKEL (reference sequence). The CDR3 covers 13 residues. For the CDR3, the DNA is TGTGCCAGCAGCCAAGCGACAGACTATGGCTACACCTTC. Translation: CASSQATDYGYTF.

This clonotype was recorded many times. The chain carries TRBV4-2 and TRBJ2-1; D is unclear. The CDR3 is made up of 17 amino acids. V gave up 1 base and J gave up 1 base, with 14 bases separating them. Germline loops: CDR1 LGHNA, CDR2 YNFKEQ. CDR3 protein: CASSQAGGHFSYNEQFF. In DNA, the CDR3 is TGTGCCAGCAGCCAAGCCGGCGGCCATTTTTCCTACAATGAGCAGTTCTTC.

A few counts support this clonotype. V is TRBV6-2 or TRBV6-3 and J is TRBJ1-1, with TRBD1 matching over 8 bases. J was trimmed by 1 base and V by 2 bases; bases with no gene match: 9. Germline values: CDR1 MNHEY, CDR2 SVGEGT. The CDR3 contains 17 residues. This CDR3 is CASSYHDRGTQNTEAFF. The CDR3 region has the DNA TGTGCCAGCAGTTACCACGACAGGGGTACTCAGAACACTGAAGCTTTCTTT.

As to this clonotype: With a much larger clone just one base away, this may be a read error. The chain couples TRBV5-1 to TRBJ1-6; D unresolved. Trimming cost V 5 bases and J 4 bases, with 4 bases left between them. The CDR3 is 12 amino acids. Germline loops: CDR1 SGHRS, CDR2 YFSETQ. CDR3 amino acids: CASRQYNSPLHF. Here the CDR3 DNA reads TGCGCCAGCAGACAATATAATTCACCCCTCCACTTT.

This clonotype was seen a few times. The V gene is TRBV30, the J gene TRBJ2-3; D remains unclear. V was trimmed by 4 bases and J by 2 bases, leaving 19 bases between them. Germline loops: CDR1 GTSNPN, CDR2 SVGIG (reference sequence). The CDR3 is 16 residues long. The CDR3 bases are TGTGCCTGGACCCCCCTTGGGGATACTTACACAGATACGCAGTATTTT. This encodes CAWTPLGDTYTDTQYF.

Worth noting for this clonotype: A much larger clonotype is one base distant, so this may be a read error. This chain connects TRBV5-1 to TRBJ2-1, with 9 bases identical to TRBD1. The germline V gene has CDR1 SGHRS and CDR2 YFSETQ. The CDR3 has 13 residues. V lost 4 bases to trimming and J lost 6 bases; unmatched junction nucleotides: 2. For the CDR3, the DNA is TGCGCCAGCAGCATGACAGGGGGCAATGAGCAGTTCTTC. Its protein is CASSMTGGNEQFF.